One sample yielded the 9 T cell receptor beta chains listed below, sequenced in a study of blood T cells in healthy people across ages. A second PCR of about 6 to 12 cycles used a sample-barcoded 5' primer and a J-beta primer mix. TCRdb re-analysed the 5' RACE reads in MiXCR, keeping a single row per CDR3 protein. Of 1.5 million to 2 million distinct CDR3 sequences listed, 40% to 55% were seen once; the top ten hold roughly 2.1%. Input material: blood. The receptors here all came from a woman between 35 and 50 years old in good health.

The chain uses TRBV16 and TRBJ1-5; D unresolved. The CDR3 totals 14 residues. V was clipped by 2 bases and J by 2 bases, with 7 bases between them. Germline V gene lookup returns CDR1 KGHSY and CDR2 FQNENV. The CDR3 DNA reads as TGTGCCAGCAGCCAAGGGTACGGCAATCAGCCCCAGCATTTT. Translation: CASSQGYGNQPQHF.

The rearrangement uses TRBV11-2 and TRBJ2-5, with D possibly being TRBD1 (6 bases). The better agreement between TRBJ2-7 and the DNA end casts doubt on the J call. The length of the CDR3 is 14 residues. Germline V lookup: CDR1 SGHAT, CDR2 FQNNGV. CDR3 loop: CASSLGSQGLEQYF. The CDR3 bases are TGTGCCAGCAGCTTAGGATCACAGGGTCTCGAGCAGTACTTC.

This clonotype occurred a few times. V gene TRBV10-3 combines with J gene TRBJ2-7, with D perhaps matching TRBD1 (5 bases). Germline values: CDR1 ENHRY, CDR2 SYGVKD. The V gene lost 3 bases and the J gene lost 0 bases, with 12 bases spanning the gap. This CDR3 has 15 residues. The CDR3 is CAISEARDSSYEQYF. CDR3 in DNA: TGTGCCATCAGTGAAGCAAGAGACAGCTCCTACGAGCAGTACTTC.

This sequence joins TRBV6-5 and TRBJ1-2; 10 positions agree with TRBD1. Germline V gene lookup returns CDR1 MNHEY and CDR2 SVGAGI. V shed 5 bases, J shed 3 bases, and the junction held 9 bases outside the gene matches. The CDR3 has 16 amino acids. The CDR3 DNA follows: TGTGCCAGCAGTCCAGAGACAGGGGGCCAATACTATGGCTACACCTTC. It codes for CASSPETGGQYYGYTF.

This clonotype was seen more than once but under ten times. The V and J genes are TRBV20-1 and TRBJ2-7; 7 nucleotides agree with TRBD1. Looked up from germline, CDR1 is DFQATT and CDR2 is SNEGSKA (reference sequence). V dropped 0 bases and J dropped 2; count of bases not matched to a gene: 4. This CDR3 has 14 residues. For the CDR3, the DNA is TGCAGTGCTAGAGATCGGGACAGACCCTACGAGCAGTACTTC. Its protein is CSARDRDRPYEQYF.

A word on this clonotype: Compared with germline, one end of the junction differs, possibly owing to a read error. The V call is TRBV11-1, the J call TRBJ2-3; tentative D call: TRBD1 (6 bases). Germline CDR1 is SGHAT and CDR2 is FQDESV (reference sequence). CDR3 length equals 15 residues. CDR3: CANSFKRDNTHTQYF. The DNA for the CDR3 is TGTGCCAACAGCTTTAAGAGGGACAACACGCATACGCAGTATTTT.

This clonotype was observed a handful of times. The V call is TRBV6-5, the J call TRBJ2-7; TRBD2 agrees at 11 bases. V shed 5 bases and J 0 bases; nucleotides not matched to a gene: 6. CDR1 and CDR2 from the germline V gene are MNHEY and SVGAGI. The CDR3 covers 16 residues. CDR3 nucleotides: TGTGCCAGCAGTACCCTAACTAGCGGGAGCTCCTACGAGCAGTACTTC. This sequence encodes CASSTLTSGSSYEQYF.

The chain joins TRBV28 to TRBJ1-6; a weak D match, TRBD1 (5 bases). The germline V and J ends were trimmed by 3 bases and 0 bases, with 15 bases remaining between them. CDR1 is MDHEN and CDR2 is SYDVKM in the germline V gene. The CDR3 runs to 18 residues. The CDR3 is CASSFWSGGSSYNSPLHF. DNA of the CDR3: TGTGCCAGCAGTTTTTGGTCGGGGGGAAGCTCCTATAATTCACCCCTCCACTTT.

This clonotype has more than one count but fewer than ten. The CDR3 nucleotides are TGTGCCAGCAGCTTACCCCCATGGGGAGGGGACGAGCAGTACTTC. Its translation: CASSLPPWGGDEQYF. The rearrangement links TRBV7-9 to TRBJ2-7; 7 bases match TRBD2. CDR1 is SEHNR and CDR2 is FQNEAQ in the germline V gene (reference sequence). V lost 2 bases to trimming and J lost 5 bases; unmatched junction nucleotides: 9. This CDR3 region has 15 residues.